The 24 T cell receptor beta chains below were found in one sample sequenced in a study of cytomegalovirus exposure and HLA in healthy donors. Amplification used 60 Vbeta primers and 13 Jbeta primers. Here immunoSEQ multiplex PCR was the method, and the copy in TCRdb shows in-frame clones only, minus some. The sample shows over 85,000 clones, about 7.6% of them seen only once. What was sequenced was PBMCs. The receptor set was obtained from a man between 50 and 59 years old in good health and CMV-seronegative.

This clone has just a few counts. V is TRBV5-1 and J is TRBJ2-1, with a weak D call TRBD1 (6 bases). CDR3 size: 14 residues. Germline CDR1 reads SGHRS; CDR2 reads YFSETQ. The V end lost 4 bases, the J end lost 9 bases, and 17 bases lay between the germline ends. The CDR3 sequence is CASSTGHPRGEQFF. The DNA for the CDR3 is TGCGCCAGCAGCACGGGACACCCCAGGGGTGAGCAGTTCTTC. Supplemented by reference TRBV5-1 and TRBJ2-1, the full variable domain reads KAGVTQTPRYLIKTRGQQVTLSCSPISGHRSVSWYQQTPGQGLQFLFEYFSETQRNKGNFPGRFSGRQFSNSRSEMNVSTLELGDSALYLCASSTGHPRGEQFFGPGTRLTVL.

J is TRBJ2-7 and V is TRBV5-1, with D tentatively TRBD2 (6 bases). The CDR3 sequence is 13 residues long. V lost 8 bases, J lost 6 bases, and 18 bases lay in between. Germline CDR1 SGHRS, CDR2 YFSETQ. CDR3 region: CARGSVGGPEQYF. The CDR3 coding sequence is TGCGCCAGAGGCAGCGTCGGGGGTCCCGAGCAGTACTTC. Complete variable domain (other parts from reference TRBV5-1 and TRBJ2-7): KAGVTQTPRYLIKTRGQQVTLSCSPISGHRSVSWYQQTPGQGLQFLFEYFSETQRNKGNFPGRFSGRQFSNSRSEMNVSTLELGDSALYLCARGSVGGPEQYFGPGTRLTVT.

The rearrangement uses TRBV7-2 and TRBJ2-7; the D gene is possibly TRBD2 (5 bases). Germline-derived CDR1 and CDR2 are SGHTA and FQGNSA. The ends were cut back, 1 base at V and 4 bases at J, with 14 bases in the middle. This CDR3 contains 15 residues. In nucleotides, the CDR3 is TGTGCCAGCAGCTTAGAGAGGGCGGGCCGGTACGAGCAGTACTTC. It is translated as CASSLERAGRYEQYF.

In this sample, this clone turned up a few times. The chain carries TRBV2 and TRBJ1-5; TRBD1 matches at 7 bases. J gave up 7 bases and V 6 bases, and 6 bases lay outside the gene matches. This CDR3 spans 13 amino acids. Germline V CDR1 and CDR2: SNHLY, FYNNEI. The CDR3 region is CASRAGGNQPQHF. The DNA of the CDR3 is TGTGCCAGCAGAGCAGGGGGTAACCAGCCCCAGCATTTT.

This clone was observed a few times. The chain is built from TRBV4-1 and TRBJ2-7, with TRBD2 matching over 16 bases. Germline CDR1 is MGHRA and CDR2 is YSYEKL. V shed 4 bases and J 0 bases; nucleotides not matched to a gene: 12. The CDR3 sequence is 20 residues long. CDR3 amino acids: CASSLHGTSGGAKSSYEQYF. The CDR3 DNA reads TGCGCCAGCAGCCTCCATGGGACTAGCGGGGGGGCCAAGAGCTCCTACGAGCAGTACTTC.

This chain uses TRBV5-1 with TRBJ2-3, with 10 bases matching TRBD1. Germline values: CDR1 SGHRS, CDR2 YFSETQ. The length of the CDR3 is 17 residues. Unmatched junction bases numbered 10, after V lost 6 bases and J lost 0 bases. CDR3 residues: CASTIHGTGDSTDTQYF. The DNA of the CDR3 is TGCGCCAGCACCATACACGGGACAGGGGATAGCACAGATACGCAGTATTTT.

This clone was counted only a few times. The CDR3 protein is CASNLARNQPQHF. The CDR3, as DNA: TGTGCCAGCAACTTAGCCCGCAATCAGCCCCAGCATTTT. The chain joins TRBV28 to TRBJ1-5; D remains unclear. CDR3 size: 13 residues. V lost 7 bases and J lost 2, with 9 bases in between. CDR1 is MDHEN, CDR2 SYDVKM, per germline.

This clone was detected only a few times. V gene TRBV6-5 combines with J gene TRBJ2-5; perhaps TRBD2 as D (7 bases). The DNA end favors TRBJ2-7, so the J call may be wrong. The CDR3 has 15 amino acids. CDR1 is MNHEY and CDR2 is SVGAGI in the germline V gene. The CDR3 here is CASSSMRGPRYEQYF. The CDR3 coding sequence is TGTGCCAGCAGTTCCATGCGGGGGCCCCGCTACGAGCAGTACTTC.

The chain has TRBV19 and TRBJ1-1, with a tentative D call TRBD1 (5 bases). Looked up from germline, CDR1 is LNHDA and CDR2 is SQIVND (reference sequence). CDR3 length equals 16 residues. The V gene lost 5 bases and the J gene lost 0 bases, with 16 bases spanning the gap. The CDR3, as DNA: TGTGCCAGTAGTCGAGGGAGGGACTCGCTGAACACTGAAGCTTTCTTT. It yields the protein CASSRGRDSLNTEAFF.

This clone was picked up a small number of times. The rearrangement uses TRBV11-2 and TRBJ1-5; D not certain. The CDR3 runs 15 residues. Germline V gene sequence: CDR1 SGHAT, CDR2 FQNNGV. With 1 base removed from V and 1 base from J, the gap between germline ends came to 8 bases. The DNA of the CDR3 is TGTGCCAGCAGCTTAGGACTTGGAAGCAATCAGCCCCAGCATTTT. This encodes CASSLGLGSNQPQHF. The complete variable domain, with remaining parts taken from reference TRBV11-2 and TRBJ1-5, reads EAGVAQSPRYKIIEKRQSVAFWCNPISGHATLYWYQQILGQGPKLLIQFQNNGVVDDSQLPKDRFSAERLKGVDSTLKIQPAKLEDSAVYLCASSLGLGSNQPQHFGDGTRLSIL.

The rearrangement links TRBV11-2 to TRBJ2-1; D is possibly TRBD1 (6 bases). Germline lookup yields CDR1 SGHAT and CDR2 FQNNGV. The ends were cut back, 0 bases at V and 0 bases at J, with 6 bases in the middle. The CDR3 covers 15 residues. The CDR3 loop is CASSLEDSSYNEQFF. CDR3 DNA sequence: TGTGCCAGCAGCTTAGAGGACAGCTCCTACAATGAGCAGTTCTTC. The full variable domain, in which reference TRBV11-2 and TRBJ2-1 provide the parts outside the CDR3, is EAGVAQSPRYKIIEKRQSVAFWCNPISGHATLYWYQQILGQGPKLLIQFQNNGVVDDSQLPKDRFSAERLKGVDSTLKIQPAKLEDSAVYLCASSLEDSSYNEQFFGPGTRLTVL.

V is TRBV6-1 and J is TRBJ2-3; TRBD1 is a possible D gene (5 bases). This CDR3 has 15 residues. V was clipped by 7 bases and J by 4 bases, with 18 bases between them. In germline, CDR1 is MNHNS, CDR2 SASEGT. CDR3 DNA sequence: TGTGCCAGCATGAAGGGGCAGGGTCTTTCAGATACGCAGTATTTT. It specifies CASMKGQGLSDTQYF.

The gene calls are TRBV11-2 and TRBJ2-6; D is possibly TRBD2 (6 bases). From germline, CDR1 is SGHAT and CDR2 FQNNGV. The germline V and J ends were trimmed by 1 base and 4 bases, with 14 bases remaining between them. This CDR3 comprises 17 residues. The CDR3 bases are TGTGCCAGCAGCTTAGCGCCGGGAGCAGGGGGGGCCAACGTCCTGACTTTC. This gives the protein CASSLAPGAGGANVLTF.

V is TRBV5-6 and J is TRBJ2-1; the D gene is possibly TRBD2 (6 bases). The CDR3 runs 16 residues. The V end lost 4 bases, the J end lost 10 bases, and 24 bases lay between the germline ends. The V gene's germline CDR1 is SGHDT and CDR2 YYEEEE. CDR3 nucleotides: TGTGCCAGCAGCCTAGGCGATAGGGGAGGTCAATGGGAGCAGTTCTTC. Translation gives CASSLGDRGGQWEQFF.

The J gene is TRBJ2-7, the V gene TRBV6-1; TRBD2 might be the D (5 bases). CDR1 is MNHNS and CDR2 is SASEGT in the germline V gene. This CDR3 comprises 15 residues. V was shortened by 6 bases and J by 3 bases, with 18 bases between the two germline ends. The CDR3, as DNA: TGTGCCAGCAGCTACCTCTCACGGGAACTCTACGAGCAGTACTTC. Amino acids: CASSYLSRELYEQYF.

The J gene is TRBJ2-3, the V gene TRBV5-4; 10 bases fit TRBD2. This CDR3 has 17 residues. With 3 bases clipped from V and 1 base from J, the junction kept 8 bases outside the gene matches. Germline assignment: CDR1 SGHNT and CDR2 YYREEE (reference sequence). This chain's CDR3 is CASSWGSGGPRTDTQYF. CDR3 sequence (DNA): TGTGCCAGCAGCTGGGGTAGCGGGGGGCCGCGCACAGATACGCAGTATTTT.

This clone was counted a few times. This rearrangement joins TRBV4-2 to TRBJ2-5; weak D call: TRBD2 (6 bases). Trimming removed 0 bases at V and 1 base at J, with 15 bases between. The CDR3 has 17 residues. Germline V gene lookup returns CDR1 LGHNA and CDR2 YNFKEQ. CDR3 amino acids: CASSQEWGGSGQETQYF. DNA of the CDR3: TGTGCCAGCAGCCAAGAATGGGGCGGTAGCGGCCAAGAGACCCAGTACTTC.

The chain joins TRBV4-3 to TRBJ2-4, with 13 bases lining up with TRBD2. The J segment lost 6 bases and the V segment lost 4 bases, leaving 15 bases of the junction unmatched. Looked up from germline, CDR1 is LGHNA and CDR2 is YSLEER. The CDR3 loop spans 19 amino acids. DNA of the CDR3: TGCGCCAGCAGCCTCCGACTAGCGGGAGGCCCCGCTTTAGGAAACATTCAGTACTTC. It encodes CASSLRLAGGPALGNIQYF.

The chain links TRBV11-2 to TRBJ2-7; no firm D call. The CDR3 runs to 13 residues. Germline V gene sequence: CDR1 SGHAT, CDR2 FQNNGV. V was shortened by 1 base and J by 2 bases, with 6 bases between the two germline ends. In DNA form, the CDR3 reads TGTGCCAGCAGCTTAGTCCCCACCTACGAGCAGTACTTC. The encoded protein is CASSLVPTYEQYF.

This clone was detected only a few times. The V call is TRBV28, the J call TRBJ1-3, with 8 bases lining up with TRBD1. The V segment lost 5 bases and the J segment 3 bases; nucleotides outside the gene matches: 6. Germline-derived CDR1 and CDR2 are MDHEN and SYDVKM. CDR3 size: 15 residues. CDR3 sequence (DNA): TGTGCCAGCAGTGTCCAGGGGGCATATGGAAACACCATATATTTT. It translates to CASSVQGAYGNTIYF.

The CDR3 DNA reads as TGTGCCAGCAGCCAGGGACCGGCGGGGGTGAACACCGGGGAGCTGTTTTTT. This codes for CASSQGPAGVNTGELFF. The rearrangement uses TRBV7-9 and TRBJ2-2; 7 nucleotides line up with TRBD2. V lost 5 bases, J lost 1 base, and 10 bases stayed unmatched. This CDR3 has 17 amino acids. Germline V gene sequence: CDR1 SEHNR, CDR2 FQNEAQ (reference sequence).

V gene TRBV7-9 combines with J gene TRBJ2-7, with 8 bases lining up with TRBD1. This CDR3 region has 16 residues. From germline, CDR1 is SEHNR and CDR2 FQNEAQ (reference sequence). V shed 5 bases, J shed 5 bases, and the junction held 14 bases outside the gene matches. The CDR3: CASSTYVGQGIHEQYF. The CDR3 nucleotides are TGTGCCAGCAGCACCTACGTCGGACAGGGCATCCACGAGCAGTACTTC.

The genes are TRBV28 and TRBJ1-3; the D is unclear. Germline V gene sequence: CDR1 MDHEN, CDR2 SYDVKM. V was cut by 4 bases and J by 8 bases, with 15 bases left in between. This CDR3 has 14 residues. CDR3 in amino acids: CASSSKALGDTIYF. In DNA form, the CDR3 reads TGTGCCAGCAGTTCAAAGGCCCTCGGGGACACCATATATTTT.

The chain employs TRBV15 and TRBJ2-5; D perhaps matches TRBD2 (6 bases). Germline CDR1 reads LNHNV; CDR2 reads YYDKDF (reference sequence). This CDR3 is built from 12 residues. The ends were cut back, 4 bases at V and 3 bases at J, with 6 bases in the middle. In DNA, the CDR3 is TGTGCCACCAGCACGGGGGAAGAGACCCAGTACTTC. It translates to CATSTGEETQYF. Filled out from reference TRBV15 and TRBJ2-5, the complete variable domain reads DAMVIQNPRYQVTQFGKPVTLSCSQTLNHNVMYWYQQKSSQAPKLLFHYYDKDFNNEADTPDNFQSRRPNTSFCFLDIRSPGLGDTAMYLCATSTGEETQYFGPGTRLLVL.